This T cell receptor beta chain stems from a study of molecular identifiers for immune sequencing clone quantification. TCRdb re-analysed the PCR reads in MiXCR, keeping a single row per CDR3 protein. The sample includes under 800,000 distinct CDR3 sequences, less than 30% seen only once; the top ten take about 0.81%. CDR1 is LGHNA and CDR2 is YSLEER in the germline V gene. V dropped 3 bases and J dropped 0 bases, with 12 bases sitting between them. The CDR3 is 15 amino acids. This clonotype occurred many times. Sorted naive CD8 T cells, 20,000 to 1,000,000, were sequenced from 10%, 30% or 50% RNA. This receptor was identified in a human donor in good health. Some libraries in this study had Jurkat cell RNA spiked in. The source material was naive CD8+ T cells from blood, with Jurkat cell RNA spiked in. The sample's subset: FACS-sorted CD8+CD4-CCR7+CD45RA+ naive T cells. V and J are TRBV4-3 and TRBJ2-7; D might be TRBD2 (5 bases). This chain's CDR3 is CASSHTTGSSYEQYF. Here the CDR3 DNA reads TGCGCCAGCAGCCACACGACGGGGAGCTCCTACGAGCAGTACTTC.